Described below is a single T cell receptor (beta chain) sequence and its context. Its antigen is not identified. The CDR3 sequence is 16 residues long. V gave up 0 bases and J gave up 2 bases, with 14 bases separating them. Germline CDR1 reads SGHRS; CDR2 reads YFSETQ. Constant-segment primers were used for 5'RACE, and the resulting TCR alpha and TCR beta cDNA libraries carried sample barcodes and UMIs. TCRdb called the 5' RACE reads again in MiXCR, with one record for every CDR3 protein. The table records about 390,000 distinct CDR3 sequences, about a sixth of them present only once. These data come from a study of T-cell memory formation after mild COVID-19. General study findings and limits: Chiefly within CM and EM were the contracting CD4+ clones; CD8+ ones were within EMRA. Day 15 to 85 contracting clones showed balanced CD4/CD8; day 15 to 37 expanders favored CD4+.

This receptor was taken from a man aged 18-30 years who had mild COVID-19 (a few samples of this study predate the infection). Cell type and time point are not known. The genes are TRBV5-1 and TRBJ2-5, with D possibly being TRBD1 or TRBD2 (6 bases each). Input material: PBMCs or a T cell subset sorted from them (not recorded which). CDR3 bases: TGCGCCAGCAGCTTGGTTCCGGGGGCCCCACAAGAGACCCAGTACTTC. Its translation: CASSLVPGAPQETQYF.